This TCR beta chain was identified in a study of identical twins. Study results and caveats: Monozygotic twins shared more out-of-frame TCR alpha than recombination models predicted. For cord blood, abundant beta clonotypes had fewer insertions, unlike memory repertoires, which showed none. Researchers reported excess low generation probability among twin-shared out-of-frame alpha sequences.

As to this clonotype: Antigen unknown.

With 4 bases removed from V and 0 bases from J, the gap between germline ends came to 6 bases. The CDR3 is made up of 14 amino acids. Germline V gene sequence: CDR1 ENHRY, CDR2 SYGVKD. Template switching created a universal primer site, and the cDNA included unique molecular identifiers. MiXCR, applied by TCRdb to the 5' RACE reads, yields one record per CDR3 protein. The sample lists some 500,000 distinct CDR3 sequences; 14% were seen once. In addition, the sample was reused for a study of yellow fever vaccine responses in identical twins.

Sequenced input: CD4+ T cells sorted from blood. This TCR came from a woman under 30 in good health. The J gene is TRBJ1-4, the V gene TRBV10-3; tentative D call: TRBD1 (5 bases). CDR3 DNA sequence: TGTGCCATCAGTGCAGGGTCAACTAATGAAAAACTGTTTTTT. Protein sequence: CAISAGSTNEKLFF.